This TCR beta chain came from a study of cytomegalovirus exposure and HLA in healthy donors. Across the whole study: As released early, the data held 65 million to 90 million unique TCRs from HLA-typed donors. General observations from the study: TRBV6-2, TRBV6-3 and some other V segments were unresolvable in 87-base-pair reads.

Germline CDR1 GTSNPN, CDR2 SVGIG (reference sequence). The CDR3 runs 15 residues. This PCR relied on a set of 60 Vbeta primers and 13 Jbeta primers. The assay was immunoSEQ multiplex PCR, and TCRdb's table has in-frame clones only and misses some. This sample's clone table lists about 62,000 clones. Everyone who donated was a healthy bone marrow donor. Comment on this clone: Its antigen is unidentified. An end of the junction differs from the germline gene, which may be a read error.

The sample comprised PBMCs. The TCR originated in a man aged 25-45 years in good health and CMV-seropositive. This rearrangement joins TRBV30 to TRBJ1-6; D unclear. CDR3 nucleotide sequence: TGTGCCGGGAGTGGCCCGACTATTTCTAATTCACCCCTCCACTTT. Its protein product is CAGSGPTISNSPLHF. Full variable domain (missing parts from reference TRBV30 and TRBJ1-6): SQTIHQWPATLVQPVGSPLSLECTVEGTSNPNLYWYRQAAGRGLQLLFYSVGIGQISSEVPQNLSASRPQDRQFILSSKKLLLSDSGFYLCAGSGPTISNSPLHFGNGTRLTVT.